Following are 9 T cell receptor beta chains from one sample sequenced in a study of glioma-infiltrating T cells (dated by TCRdb to the mid-2010s). These reads were obtained on an Illumina MiSeq. TCR alpha and beta CDR3 regions were amplified with the iRepertoire nested amplicon-rescue multiplex PCR (arm-PCR) platform from RNA. TCRdb applied fastp at Q25 and MiXCR to the public reads, then kept only in-frame beta chains. Each CDR3 protein appears once, grouped with its most common genes and DNA. The sample table shows under 200,000 distinct CDR3 sequences, and over 40% are seen once. The ten largest clones add up to about 5.2% of the sample. Source material: glioma tissue, nonneoplastic brain tissue, or PBMCs (not recorded which). The receptors originated from a human donor with low-grade glioma or glioblastoma, undergoing nonglioma brain surgery, or in good health (not recorded which).

This clonotype occurred many times. This chain uses TRBV20-1 with TRBJ2-3; the D is unclear. The CDR3 is made up of 13 amino acids. Deletions cut 5 bases from V and 2 bases from J, with 11 bases between. The germline V gene has CDR1 DFQATT and CDR2 SNEGSKA (reference sequence). The CDR3 region is CSAQDRNTDTQYF. For the CDR3, the DNA is TGCAGTGCTCAGGACCGTAACACAGATACGCAGTATTTT.

In its sample, this clonotype was seen many times. CDR3 DNA sequence: TGTGCCAGCAGTTATCAGGGGGCTTCCTACGAGCAGTACTTC. Protein sequence: CASSYQGASYEQYF. J is TRBJ2-7 and V is TRBV27, with 8 bases fitting TRBD1. This CDR3 is built from 14 residues. CDR1 and CDR2 from the germline V gene are MNHEY and SMNVEV (reference sequence). V trimming: 4 bases; J trimming: 1 base; junction bases outside the gene matches: 3.

A few counts support this clonotype. This chain joins TRBV6-1 and TRBJ1-5; no clear D gene. Germline V gene lookup returns CDR1 MNHNS and CDR2 SASEGT. The CDR3 extends over 15 amino acids. The germline V and J ends were trimmed by 0 bases and 6 bases, with 12 bases remaining between them. The CDR3 sequence is CASSEAEGPGQPQHF. Written as DNA, the CDR3 is TGTGCCAGCAGTGAAGCGGAGGGTCCCGGTCAGCCCCAGCATTTT.

This clonotype was picked up a small number of times. The chain joins TRBV29-1 to TRBJ2-1; D not resolved. The CDR3 covers 10 residues. V lost 4 bases and J 6 bases, leaving 4 bases between the germline ends. Germline CDR1 and CDR2: SQVTM and ANQGSEA. Here the CDR3 DNA reads TGCAGCGTTGCCGTCAATGAGCAGTTCTTC. It encodes CSVAVNEQFF.

This clonotype was counted only a few times. This may arise from a read error, as a much more abundant clone is one base away. The CDR3 is CASSYSSPSYPTEQYF. CDR3 sequence (DNA): TGTGCCAGCAGTTACAGTTCTCCTAGTTACCCTACTGAGCAGTACTTC. The rearrangement links TRBV6-6 to TRBJ2-7, with D unresolved. V lost 2 bases, J lost 7 bases, and 21 bases lay in between. This CDR3 spans 16 amino acids. Germline CDR1 reads MNHNY; CDR2 reads SVGAGI (reference sequence).

As regards this clonotype: The junction departs from germline at one end; a sequencing error may be responsible. This chain joins TRBV7-2 and TRBJ2-7; D is perhaps TRBD2 (7 bases). CDR3 length: 17 amino acids. CDR1 and CDR2 (germline): SGHTA, FQGNSA. In DNA, the CDR3 is TGTGCCAGCAGCTTAGGTCAAAGGGGGGAGGGAGGCTACGAGAAGTACTTC. Its protein is CASSLGQRGEGGYEKYF.

Comment on this clonotype: Since a much larger clone is just one base distant, this may be a read error. The V gene is TRBV28, the J gene TRBJ2-1, with 9 bases identical to TRBD2. CDR3 length equals 14 residues. After removal of 6 bases from V and 4 bases from J, the junction contained 4 bases not matched to a gene. Per the germline V gene, CDR1 is MDHEN and CDR2 is SYDVKM. CDR3 sequence reads: CASRPSGRYNEQFF. The CDR3 DNA follows: TGTGCCAGCAGGCCAAGCGGGAGGTACAATGAGCAGTTCTTC.

The chain uses TRBV5-4 and TRBJ2-7; D is uncertain. Germline CDR1 is SGHNT and CDR2 is YYREEE (reference sequence). There are 14 residues in the CDR3. Trimming stripped 0 bases from V and 5 bases from J, with 12 bases between. CDR3 in amino acids: CASSLGIKSHEQYF. The CDR3 coding sequence is TGTGCCAGCAGCTTGGGTATCAAATCCCACGAGCAGTACTTC.

Many counts were recorded for this clonotype. The rearrangement joins TRBV20-1 to TRBJ2-5; D might be TRBD1 (5 bases). Per germline, CDR1 DFQATT and CDR2 SNEGSKA (reference sequence). The germline V and J ends were trimmed by 4 bases and 1 base, with 7 bases remaining between them. The CDR3 is made up of 12 amino acids. CDR3 in amino acids: CSAKDSQETQYF. The CDR3 region has the DNA TGCAGTGCTAAAGACAGCCAAGAGACCCAGTACTTC.